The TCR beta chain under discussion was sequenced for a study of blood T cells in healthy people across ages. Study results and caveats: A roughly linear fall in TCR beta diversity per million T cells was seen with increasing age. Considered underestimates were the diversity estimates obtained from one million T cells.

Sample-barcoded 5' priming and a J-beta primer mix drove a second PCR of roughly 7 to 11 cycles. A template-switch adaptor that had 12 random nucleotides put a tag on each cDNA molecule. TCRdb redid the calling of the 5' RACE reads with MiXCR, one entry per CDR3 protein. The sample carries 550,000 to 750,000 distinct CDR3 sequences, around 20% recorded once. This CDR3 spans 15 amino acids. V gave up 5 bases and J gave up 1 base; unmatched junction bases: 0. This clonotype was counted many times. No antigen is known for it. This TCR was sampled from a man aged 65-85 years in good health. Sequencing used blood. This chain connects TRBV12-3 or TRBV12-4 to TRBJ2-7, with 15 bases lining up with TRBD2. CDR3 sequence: CASSGLAGGSYEQYF. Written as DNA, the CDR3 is TGTGCCAGCAGTGGACTAGCGGGAGGGTCCTACGAGCAGTACTTC.